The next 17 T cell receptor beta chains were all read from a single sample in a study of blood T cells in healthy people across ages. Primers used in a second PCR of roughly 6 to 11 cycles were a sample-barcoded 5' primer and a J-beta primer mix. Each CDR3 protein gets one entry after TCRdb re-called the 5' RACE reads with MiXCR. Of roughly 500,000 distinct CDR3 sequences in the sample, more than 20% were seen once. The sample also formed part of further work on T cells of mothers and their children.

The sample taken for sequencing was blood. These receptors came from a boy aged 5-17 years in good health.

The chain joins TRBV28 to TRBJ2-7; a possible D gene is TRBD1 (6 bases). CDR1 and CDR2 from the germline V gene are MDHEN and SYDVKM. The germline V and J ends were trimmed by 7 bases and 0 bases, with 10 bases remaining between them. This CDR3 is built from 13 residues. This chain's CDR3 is CASKDSSSYEQYF. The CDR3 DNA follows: TGTGCCAGCAAGGACAGTAGCTCCTACGAGCAGTACTTC.

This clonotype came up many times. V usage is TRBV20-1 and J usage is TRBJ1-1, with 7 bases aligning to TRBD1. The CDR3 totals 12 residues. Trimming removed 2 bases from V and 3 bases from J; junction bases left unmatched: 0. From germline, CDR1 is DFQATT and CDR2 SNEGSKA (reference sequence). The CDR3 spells CSARQGDTEAFF. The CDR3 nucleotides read TGCAGTGCTAGACAGGGGGACACTGAAGCTTTCTTT.

The CDR3 is CASRSTDYRGHSYEQYF. CDR3 bases: TGTGCCTCCAGAAGTACCGATTACCGGGGCCATTCCTACGAGCAGTACTTC. The rearrangement joins TRBV28 to TRBJ2-5, with D possibly called TRBD1 or TRBD2 (5 bases each). The J call could be wrong; TRBJ2-7 is a better fit for the DNA end. CDR1 MDHEN and CDR2 SYDVKM come from the germline V gene. The CDR3 consists of 17 residues.

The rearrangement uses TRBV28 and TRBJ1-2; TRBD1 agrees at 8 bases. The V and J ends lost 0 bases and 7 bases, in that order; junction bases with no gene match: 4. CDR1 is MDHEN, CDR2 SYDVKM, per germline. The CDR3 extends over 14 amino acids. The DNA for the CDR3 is TGTGCCAGCAGTTTATGGCAGGGGGCGCGTGGCTACACCTTC. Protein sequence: CASSLWQGARGYTF.

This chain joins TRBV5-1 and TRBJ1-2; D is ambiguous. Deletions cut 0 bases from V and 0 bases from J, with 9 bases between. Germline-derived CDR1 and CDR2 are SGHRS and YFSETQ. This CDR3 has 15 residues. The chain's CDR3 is CASSLDPGANYGYTF. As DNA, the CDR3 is TGCGCCAGCAGCTTGGACCCCGGAGCTAACTATGGCTACACCTTC.

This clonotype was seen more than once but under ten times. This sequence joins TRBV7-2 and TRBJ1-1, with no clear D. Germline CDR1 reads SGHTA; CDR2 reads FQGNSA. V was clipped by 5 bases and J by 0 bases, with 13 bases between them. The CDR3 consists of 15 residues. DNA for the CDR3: TGTGCCAGCAGCCCACCTGGGGAGGTGAACACTGAAGCTTTCTTT. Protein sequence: CASSPPGEVNTEAFF.

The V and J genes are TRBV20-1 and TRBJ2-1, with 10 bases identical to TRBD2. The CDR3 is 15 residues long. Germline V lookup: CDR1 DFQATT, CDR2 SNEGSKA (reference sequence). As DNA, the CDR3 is TGCAGCGGATGGGTCACTAGCGGGACTGGAAATGAGCAGTTCTTC. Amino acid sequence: CSGWVTSGTGNEQFF.

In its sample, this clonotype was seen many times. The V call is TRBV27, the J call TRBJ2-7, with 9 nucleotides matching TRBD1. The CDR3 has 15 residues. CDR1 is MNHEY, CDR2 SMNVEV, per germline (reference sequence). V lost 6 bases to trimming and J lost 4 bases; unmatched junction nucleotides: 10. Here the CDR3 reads CASRDTGGASYEQYF. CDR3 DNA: TGTGCCAGCAGAGACACAGGGGGCGCGAGTTACGAGCAGTACTTC.

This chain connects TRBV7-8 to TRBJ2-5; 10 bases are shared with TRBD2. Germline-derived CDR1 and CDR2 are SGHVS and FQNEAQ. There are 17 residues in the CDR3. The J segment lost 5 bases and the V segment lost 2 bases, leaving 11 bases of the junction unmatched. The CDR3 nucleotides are TGTGCCAGCAGCTTACTGCCCCTAGCGGGGGTAAGGGAGACCCAGTACTTC. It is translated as CASSLLPLAGVRETQYF.

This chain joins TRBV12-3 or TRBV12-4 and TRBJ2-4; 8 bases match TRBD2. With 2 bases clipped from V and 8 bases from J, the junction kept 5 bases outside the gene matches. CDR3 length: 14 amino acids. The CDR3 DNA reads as TGTGCCAGCAGTTTATCCAATAGCGGGGACATTCAGTACTTC. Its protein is CASSLSNSGDIQYF.

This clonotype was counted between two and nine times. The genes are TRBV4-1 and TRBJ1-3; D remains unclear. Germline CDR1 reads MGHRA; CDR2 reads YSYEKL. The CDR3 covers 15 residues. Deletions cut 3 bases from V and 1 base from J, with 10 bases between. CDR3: CASSQLYNSGNTIYF. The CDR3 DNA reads TGCGCCAGCAGCCAGCTCTACAATTCTGGAAACACCATATATTTT.

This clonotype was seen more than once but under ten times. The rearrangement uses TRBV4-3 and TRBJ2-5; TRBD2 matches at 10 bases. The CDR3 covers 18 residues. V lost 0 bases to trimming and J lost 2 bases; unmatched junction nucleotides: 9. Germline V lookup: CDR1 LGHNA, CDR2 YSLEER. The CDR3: CASSQDRRLAGEQETQYF. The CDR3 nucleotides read TGCGCCAGCAGCCAAGACCGGCGGCTAGCGGGAGAACAAGAGACCCAGTACTTC.

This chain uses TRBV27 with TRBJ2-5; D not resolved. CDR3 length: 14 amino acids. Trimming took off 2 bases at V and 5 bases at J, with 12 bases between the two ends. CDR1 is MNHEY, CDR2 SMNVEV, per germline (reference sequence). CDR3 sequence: CASSLAPISETQYF. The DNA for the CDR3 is TGTGCCAGCAGTTTAGCACCAATAAGCGAGACCCAGTACTTC.

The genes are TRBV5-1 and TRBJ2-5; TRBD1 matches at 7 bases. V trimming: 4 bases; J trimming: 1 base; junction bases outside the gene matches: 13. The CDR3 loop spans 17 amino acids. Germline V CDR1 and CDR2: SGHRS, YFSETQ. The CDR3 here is CASSPLGQPTVQETQYF. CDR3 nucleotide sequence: TGCGCCAGCAGCCCTCTGGGACAGCCCACAGTCCAAGAGACCCAGTACTTC.

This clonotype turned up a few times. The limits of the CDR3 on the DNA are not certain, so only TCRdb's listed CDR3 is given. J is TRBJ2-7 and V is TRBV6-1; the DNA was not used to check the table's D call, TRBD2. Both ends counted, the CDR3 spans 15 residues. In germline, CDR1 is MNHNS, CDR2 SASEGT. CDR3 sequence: CASSTSAGGAYEQYF.

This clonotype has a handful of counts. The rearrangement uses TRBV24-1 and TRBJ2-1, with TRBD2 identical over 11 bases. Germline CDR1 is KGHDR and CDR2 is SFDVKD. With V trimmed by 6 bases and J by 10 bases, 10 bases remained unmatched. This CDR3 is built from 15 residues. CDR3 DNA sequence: TGTGCCACCAGTTATAGCGGGGGGGCTTCAGGGGAGCAGTTCTTC. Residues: CATSYSGGASGEQFF.

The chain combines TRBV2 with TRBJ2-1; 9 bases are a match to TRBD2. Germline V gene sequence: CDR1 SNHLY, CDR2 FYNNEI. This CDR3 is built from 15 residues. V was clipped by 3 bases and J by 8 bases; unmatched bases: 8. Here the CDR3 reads CASSEVSGSADEQFF. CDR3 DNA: TGTGCCAGCAGTGAGGTTAGCGGGAGTGCGGATGAGCAGTTCTTC.